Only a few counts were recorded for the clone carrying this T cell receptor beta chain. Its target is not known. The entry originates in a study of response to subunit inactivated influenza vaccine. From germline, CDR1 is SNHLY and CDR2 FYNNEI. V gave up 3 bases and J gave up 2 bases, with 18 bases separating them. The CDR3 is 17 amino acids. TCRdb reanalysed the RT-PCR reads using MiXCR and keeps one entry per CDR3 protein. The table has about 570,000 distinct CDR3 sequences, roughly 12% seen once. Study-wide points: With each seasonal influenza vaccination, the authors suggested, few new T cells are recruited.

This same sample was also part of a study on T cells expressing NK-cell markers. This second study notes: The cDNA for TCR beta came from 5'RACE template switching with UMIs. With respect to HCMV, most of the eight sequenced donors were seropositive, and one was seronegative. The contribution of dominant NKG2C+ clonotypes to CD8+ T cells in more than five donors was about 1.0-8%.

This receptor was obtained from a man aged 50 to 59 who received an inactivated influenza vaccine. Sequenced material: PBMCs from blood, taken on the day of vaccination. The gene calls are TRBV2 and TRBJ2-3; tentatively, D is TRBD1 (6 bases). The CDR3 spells CASSDSTLRGNTDTQYF. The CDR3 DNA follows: TGTGCCAGCAGTGATAGTACTCTTAGGGGGAACACAGATACGCAGTATTTT.